A single sample is the source of the 7 T cell receptor beta chains below, sequenced in a study of cytomegalovirus exposure and HLA in healthy donors. The data were produced by immunoSEQ multiplex PCR, yet TCRdb's version contains in-frame clones alone and is incomplete. The sample has about 72,000 clones, 94% seen once. The sample taken for sequencing was PBMCs. These receptor sequences come from a woman between 18 and 29 years old in good health and CMV-seronegative.

The rearrangement joins TRBV5-1 to TRBJ2-2; TRBD2 agrees at 9 bases. With V trimmed by 2 bases and J by 5 bases, 7 bases remained unmatched. CDR3 length: 16 amino acids. Per germline, CDR1 SGHRS and CDR2 YFSETQ. The CDR3 here is CASSLLASGGTGELFF. DNA of the CDR3: TGCGCCAGCAGCTTATTGGCCAGCGGGGGGACCGGGGAGCTGTTTTTT.

The chain links TRBV11-2 to TRBJ2-1; a weak D match, TRBD2 (5 bases). The length of the CDR3 is 15 residues. V was clipped by 3 bases and J by 10 bases, with 19 bases between them. The V gene's germline CDR1 is SGHAT and CDR2 FQNNGV. CDR3 in DNA: TGTGCCAGCAGCTTCATTAGCGTCCAATATACCGAGCAGTTCTTC. Encoded protein: CASSFISVQYTEQFF.

This clone has just a few counts. This chain connects TRBV11-2 to TRBJ2-4; a weak D match, TRBD2 (5 bases). The CDR3 extends over 19 amino acids. Deletions cut 1 base from V and 0 bases from J, with 19 bases between. Looked up from germline, CDR1 is SGHAT and CDR2 is FQNNGV. The CDR3 region has the DNA TGTGCCAGCAGCTTAGCCACCGGCAGCGGAACCTTAGCCAAAAACATTCAGTACTTC. Translated: CASSLATGSGTLAKNIQYF.

The chain carries TRBV27 and TRBJ2-2; tentative D call: TRBD2 (6 bases). V was shortened by 5 bases and J by 8 bases, with 24 bases between the two germline ends. Germline assignment: CDR1 MNHEY and CDR2 SMNVEV (reference sequence). The CDR3 totals 17 residues. In DNA, the CDR3 is TGTGCCAGCAGTACCCCTCTTTCCGGAGGGCCGAGAGGGGAGCTGTTTTTT. Its protein product is CASSTPLSGGPRGELFF.

The V call is TRBV7-3, the J call TRBJ2-2; a possible D gene is TRBD1 (5 bases). Germline lookup yields CDR1 SGHTA and CDR2 FQGTGA. The V end lost 5 bases, the J end lost 4 bases, and 8 bases lay between the germline ends. The CDR3 runs to 13 residues. The CDR3 coding sequence is TGTGCCAGCAGCGCTGGGGCCACCGGGGAGCTGTTTTTT. It is translated as CASSAGATGELFF. Full variable domain (rest looked up from reference TRBV7-3 and TRBJ2-2): GAGVSQTPSNKVTEKGKYVELRCDPISGHTALYWYRQSLGQGPEFLIYFQGTGAADDSGLPNDRFFAVRPEGSVSTLKIQRTERGDSAVYLCASSAGATGELFFGEGSRLTVL.

About this clone itself: The junction departs from the called germline gene at one end, perhaps through a read error. This rearrangement joins TRBV7-7 to TRBJ2-1; TRBD2 is a possible D gene (5 bases). Germline V CDR1 and CDR2: SSHAT, FNYEAQ (reference sequence). This CDR3 is 14 amino acids long. The CDR3, as DNA: TGTGCTAGCAGCCCGAGGGCCGGCCTCCATGAGCAGTTCTTC. It is translated as CASSPRAGLHEQFF.

The genes are TRBV5-6 and TRBJ2-2; TRBD1 matches 11 bases. The germline gives CDR1 SGHDT, CDR2 YYEEEE. The J segment lost 5 bases and the V segment lost 2 bases, leaving 8 bases of the junction unmatched. This CDR3 is built from 17 residues. Here the CDR3 reads CASSLGQGALRTGELFF. The CDR3 DNA reads TGTGCCAGCAGCTTAGGACAGGGGGCGCTGAGGACCGGGGAGCTGTTTTTT.